This T cell receptor (beta chain) came from a study of early T cells in non-severe SARS-CoV-2 infection. The wider study: Sequencing used unsorted whole-blood bulk RNA, so chains lack pairing.

Findings of the study overall: Lookups in VDJdb leaned toward anti-spike CD8 responses and missed private and CD4 specificities.

Individual cDNA molecules received unique molecular identifiers. TCRdb used MiXCR to reprocess the 5' RACE reads, holding one entry per CDR3 protein. Among almost 85,000 distinct CDR3 sequences listed, around an eighth were seen once. The V gene's germline CDR1 is SEHNR and CDR2 FQNEAQ (reference sequence). The CDR3 contains 14 residues. The V and J ends lost 1 base and 0 bases respectively, with 5 bases between them. A remark on this clonotype: No antigen is known for it.

This TCR came from an adult who was a healthcare worker with PCR-confirmed SARS-CoV-2 infection or an uninfected control (not recorded which). V is TRBV7-9 and J is TRBJ2-3; D is unresolved. Sequencing input: whole blood. DNA of the CDR3: TGTGCCAGCAGCTTAGACCACAGCACAGATACGCAGTATTTT. It specifies CASSLDHSTDTQYF.